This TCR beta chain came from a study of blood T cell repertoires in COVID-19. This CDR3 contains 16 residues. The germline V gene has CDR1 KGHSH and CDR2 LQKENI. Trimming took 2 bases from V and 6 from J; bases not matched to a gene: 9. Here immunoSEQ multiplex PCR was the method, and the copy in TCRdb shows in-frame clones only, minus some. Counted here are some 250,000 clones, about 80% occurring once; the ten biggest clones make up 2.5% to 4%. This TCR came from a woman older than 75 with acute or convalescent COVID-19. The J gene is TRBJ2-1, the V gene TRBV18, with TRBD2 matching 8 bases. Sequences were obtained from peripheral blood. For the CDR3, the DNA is TGTGCCAGCTCACCATTGATAGCGGGATCGTCCAATGAGCAGTTCTTC. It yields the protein CASSPLIAGSSNEQFF.